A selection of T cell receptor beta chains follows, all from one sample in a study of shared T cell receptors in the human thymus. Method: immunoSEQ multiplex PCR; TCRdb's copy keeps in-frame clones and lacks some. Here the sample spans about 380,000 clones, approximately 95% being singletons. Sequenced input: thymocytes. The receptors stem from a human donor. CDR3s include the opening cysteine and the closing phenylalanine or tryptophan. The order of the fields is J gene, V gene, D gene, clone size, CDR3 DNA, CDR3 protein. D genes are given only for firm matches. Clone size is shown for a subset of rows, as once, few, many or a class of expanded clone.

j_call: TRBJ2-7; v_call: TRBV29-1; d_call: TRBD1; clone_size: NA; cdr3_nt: TGCAGCGCCGATTACAGGGGGCCTATATACTACGAGCAGTACTTC; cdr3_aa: CSADYRGPIYYEQYF
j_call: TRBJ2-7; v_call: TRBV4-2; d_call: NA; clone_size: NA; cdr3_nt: TGTGCCAGCAGCCAGGCGACTAGTCTGGCCCACGAGCAGTACTTC; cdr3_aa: CASSQATSLAHEQYF
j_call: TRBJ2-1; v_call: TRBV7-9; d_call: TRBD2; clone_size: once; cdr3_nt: TGTGCCAGCAGCTTAGCGTTACTAGCGGGGTTTAATGAGCAGTTCTTC; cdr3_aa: CASSLALLAGFNEQFF
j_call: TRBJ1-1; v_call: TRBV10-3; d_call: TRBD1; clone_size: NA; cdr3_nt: TGTGCCATCAGGCCCACTGGGACAGGGGACACTGAAGCTTTCTTT; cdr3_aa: CAIRPTGTGDTEAFF
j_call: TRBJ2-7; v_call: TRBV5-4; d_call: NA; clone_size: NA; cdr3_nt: TGTGCCAGCAGCAATTTGGGGGACGAGCAGTACTTC; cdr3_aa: CASSNLGDEQYF
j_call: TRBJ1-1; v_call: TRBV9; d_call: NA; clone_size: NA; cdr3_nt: TGTGCCAGCGTTCCTCTGAGGAACACTGAAGCTTTCTTT; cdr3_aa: CASVPLRNTEAFF
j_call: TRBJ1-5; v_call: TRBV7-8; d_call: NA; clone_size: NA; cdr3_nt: TGTGCCAGCAGCTTCCGGGAGCAGCCCCAGCATTTT; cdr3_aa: CASSFREQPQHF
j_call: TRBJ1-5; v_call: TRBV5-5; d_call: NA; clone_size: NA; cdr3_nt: TGTGCCAGCAGTTCCGGACATTTGGAGCCGAGAGGCAATCAGCCCCAGCATTTT; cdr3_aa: CASSSGHLEPRGNQPQHF
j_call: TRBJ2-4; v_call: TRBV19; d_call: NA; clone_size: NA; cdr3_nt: TGTGCCAGTAGTATAGTACCGGGACGGCAGTACTTC; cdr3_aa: CASSIVPGRQYF
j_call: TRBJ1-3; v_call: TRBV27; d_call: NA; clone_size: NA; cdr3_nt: TGTGCCAGCAGTTTATCTTGGGGGGCGAAAGGAAACACCATATATTTT; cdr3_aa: CASSLSWGAKGNTIYF
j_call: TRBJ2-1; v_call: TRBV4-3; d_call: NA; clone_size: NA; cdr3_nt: TGCGCCAGCCAGCTAGGGGAGAGGAATGAGCAGTTCTTC; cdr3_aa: CASQLGERNEQFF
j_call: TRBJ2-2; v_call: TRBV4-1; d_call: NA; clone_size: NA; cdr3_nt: TGCGCCAGCAGCCATATAGGGACGGAGAACACCGGGGAGCTGTTTTTT; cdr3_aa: CASSHIGTENTGELFF
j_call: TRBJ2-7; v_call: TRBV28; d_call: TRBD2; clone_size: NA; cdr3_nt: TGTGCCAGCAGTTTGACTAGCGGGAGTGACCCTTCCTACGAGCAGTACTTC; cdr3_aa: CASSLTSGSDPSYEQYF
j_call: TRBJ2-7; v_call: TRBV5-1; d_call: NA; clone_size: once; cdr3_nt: TGCGCCAGCAGCTTGGACGTCCTAAGGACCTACGAGCAGTACTTC; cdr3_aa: CASSLDVLRTYEQYF
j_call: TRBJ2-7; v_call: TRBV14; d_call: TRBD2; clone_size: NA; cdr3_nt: TGTGCCAGCAGCCCCCTTGGACTAGCGGGAAGGGGCTACGAGCAGTACTTC; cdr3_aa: CASSPLGLAGRGYEQYF
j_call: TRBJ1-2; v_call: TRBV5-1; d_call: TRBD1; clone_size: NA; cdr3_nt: TGCGCCAGCAGCCACCGCGGACAGGGGGGTGATGGCTACACCTTC; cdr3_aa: CASSHRGQGGDGYTF
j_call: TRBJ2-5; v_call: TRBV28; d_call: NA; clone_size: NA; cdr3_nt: TGTGCCAGCAGACCCACAGAGAAGGGGACCCAGTACTTC; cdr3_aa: CASRPTEKGTQYF
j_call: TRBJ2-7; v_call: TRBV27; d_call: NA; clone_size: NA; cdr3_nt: TGTGCCAGCAGTCCCCCTACGGCCCTCCCCTACGAGCAGTACTTC; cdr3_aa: CASSPPTALPYEQYF
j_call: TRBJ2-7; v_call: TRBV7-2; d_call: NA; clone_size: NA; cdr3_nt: TGTGCCAGCAGCTTACATCGTCCGGACCACTACGAGCAGTACTTC; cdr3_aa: CASSLHRPDHYEQYF
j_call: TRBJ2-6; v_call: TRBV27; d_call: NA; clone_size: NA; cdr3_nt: TGTGCCAGCAGTTTTCGAATTTCTGGGGCCAACGTCCTGACTTTC; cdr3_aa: CASSFRISGANVLTF
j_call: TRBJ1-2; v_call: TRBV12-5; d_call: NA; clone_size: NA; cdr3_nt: TGTGCTAGTGGCGGGGGTGGTGATGGCTACACCTTC; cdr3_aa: CASGGGGDGYTF
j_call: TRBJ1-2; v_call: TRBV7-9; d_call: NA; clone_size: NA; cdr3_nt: TGTGCCAGCAGCCCACACAGTAGTCTGGGCTATGGCTACACCTTC; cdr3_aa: CASSPHSSLGYGYTF
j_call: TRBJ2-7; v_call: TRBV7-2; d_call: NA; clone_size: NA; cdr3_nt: TGTGCCAGCAGCTGGGATCCGGGACTGAAAACCCTACGCTACGAGCAGTACTTC; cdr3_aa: CASSWDPGLKTLRYEQYF
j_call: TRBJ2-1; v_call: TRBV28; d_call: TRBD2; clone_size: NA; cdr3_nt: TGTGCCAGCAGTCCGATTCCTTCTAGCGGGAGATTCTACAATGAGCAGTTCTTC; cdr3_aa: CASSPIPSSGRFYNEQFF
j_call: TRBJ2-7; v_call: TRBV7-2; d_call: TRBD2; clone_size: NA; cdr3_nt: TGTGCCAGCAGCTCGAGTAGCGGGAGGCCCCCCTACGAGCAGTACTTC; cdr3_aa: CASSSSSGRPPYEQYF
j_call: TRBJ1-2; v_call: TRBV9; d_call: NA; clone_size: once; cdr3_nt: TGTGCCAGCAGCCCTCCTGACCTCGCCTATGGCTACACCTTC; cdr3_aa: CASSPPDLAYGYTF
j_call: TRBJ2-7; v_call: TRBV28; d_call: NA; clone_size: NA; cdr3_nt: TGTGCCAGCAGCCGTGCGGAGGGGCAGGCCCACTACTACGAGCAGTACTTC; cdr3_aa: CASSRAEGQAHYYEQYF
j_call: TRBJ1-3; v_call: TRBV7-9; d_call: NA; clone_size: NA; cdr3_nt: TGTGCCAGCAGCACTTCCCTACTGGACGGCCCCAACTCTGGAAACACCATATATTTT; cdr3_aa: CASSTSLLDGPNSGNTIYF
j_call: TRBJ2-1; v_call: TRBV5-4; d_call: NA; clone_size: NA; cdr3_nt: TGTGCCAGCAGCCACTTGTACGGGGGAGTAGGGCAGTTCTTC; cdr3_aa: CASSHLYGGVGQFF
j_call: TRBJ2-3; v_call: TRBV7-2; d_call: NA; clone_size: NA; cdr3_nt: TGTGCCAGCAGCTTCCCGGCGGGTACGCAGTATTTT; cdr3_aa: CASSFPAGTQYF